This paragraph covers one T cell receptor (beta chain) sequence. Antigen specificity is unknown. The split of CD4+ cells yielded CD45RA+ naive and CD45RA-negative memory subsets. This specimen belongs to a study of shared clonotypes between healthy human individuals. Study-wide findings and caveats: Generally, naive subsets (rather than memory subsets) showed larger estimated richness.

Profiling relied on immunoSEQ multiplex PCR, and the TCRdb table lists in-frame clones only, not all of them. The repertoire consists of 1 million to 1.2 million clones, with 60% to 80% occurring once and the leading ten covering almost 0.9%. With 3 bases removed from V and 5 bases from J, the gap between germline ends came to 12 bases. This CDR3 region has 14 residues. Germline lookup yields CDR1 MDHEN and CDR2 SYDVKM. The TCR was taken from a man aged 18 to 30 in good health. Some clones in this sample may be carry-over from other donors' samples. Sequencing used memory CD4+ T cells from PBMCs. Subset denoted: CD45RA-negative fraction. The rearrangement joins TRBV28 to TRBJ2-3; D not certain. The CDR3 DNA sequence: TGTGCCAGCAGTTTCAGCCAGCATGGAGATACGCAGTATTTT. Protein: CASSFSQHGDTQYF.